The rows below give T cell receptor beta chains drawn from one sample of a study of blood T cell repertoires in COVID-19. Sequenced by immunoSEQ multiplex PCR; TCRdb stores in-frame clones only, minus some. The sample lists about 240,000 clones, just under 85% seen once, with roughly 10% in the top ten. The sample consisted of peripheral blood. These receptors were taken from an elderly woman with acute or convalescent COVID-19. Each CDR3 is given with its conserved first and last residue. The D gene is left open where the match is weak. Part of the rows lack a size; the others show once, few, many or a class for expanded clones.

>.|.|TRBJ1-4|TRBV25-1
TGTGCCAGCAGCGGTGCGTGGCGGGAAAAACTGTTTTTT
CASSGAWREKLFF
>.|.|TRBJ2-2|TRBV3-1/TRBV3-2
TGTGCCAGCAGCCAAGTATGGCAGAGGATTAAGAACACCGGGGAGCTGTTTTTT
CASSQVWQRIKNTGELFF
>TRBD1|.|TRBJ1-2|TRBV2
TGTGCCAGCAGCGCGACAGGGGACTATGGCTACACCTTC
CASSATGDYGYTF
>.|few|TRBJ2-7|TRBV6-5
TGTGCCACCAAGAGAGCCCGAACCTACGAGCAGTACTTC
CATKRARTYEQYF
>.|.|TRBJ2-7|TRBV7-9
TGTGCCAGCAGCTTAGATCTGGGGGCGCAGTACTTC
CASSLDLGAQYF
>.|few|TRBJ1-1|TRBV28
TGTGCCAGCACCGCAGGGGCTGAAGCTTTCTTT
CASTAGAEAFF
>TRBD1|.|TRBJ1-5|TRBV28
TGTGCCAGCAGCCCGACAGGGGAGGGCAATCAGCCCCAGCATTTT
CASSPTGEGNQPQHF
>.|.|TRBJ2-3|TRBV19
TGTGCCAGTAGTGGTCAGAGGGTGACAGATACGCAGTATTTT
CASSGQRVTDTQYF
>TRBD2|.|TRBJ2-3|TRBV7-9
TGTGCCAGCAATCTAGCGGGTGGCACAGATACGCAGTATTTT
CASNLAGGTDTQYF
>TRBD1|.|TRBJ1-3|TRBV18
TGTGCCAGCTCAGCGGACAGGGCCACCATATATTTT
CASSADRATIYF
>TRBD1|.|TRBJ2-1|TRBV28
TGTGTCGTGAGTAGGGGGCAAGGGAATGAGCAGTTCTTC
CVVSRGQGNEQFF
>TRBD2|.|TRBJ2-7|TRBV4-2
TGTGCCAGCAGCCAAGTAACTAGCGGGGGGGCCGTGCAGTACTTC
CASSQVTSGGAVQYF
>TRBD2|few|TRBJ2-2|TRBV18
TGTGCCAGCTCACCAGTCGGGACTAGCGGTTTCGCGAACACCGGGGAGCTGTTTTTT
CASSPVGTSGFANTGELFF
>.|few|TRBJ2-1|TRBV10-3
TGTGCCATCAGTGAGTCTAGGACTCTCTCCTACAATGAGCAGTTCTTC
CAISESRTLSYNEQFF
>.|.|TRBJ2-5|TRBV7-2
TGTGCCAGCAGCTTAGCGGGCGGGTCGGGAGCCCAGTACTTC
CASSLAGGSGAQYF
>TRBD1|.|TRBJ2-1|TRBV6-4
TGTGCCAGCAGCCCGACAGGGGCAAGGAATGAGCAGTTCTTC
CASSPTGARNEQFF
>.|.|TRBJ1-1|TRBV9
TGTGCCAGCAGCGTAGGGCCGGGGGGCACTGAAGCTTTCTTT
CASSVGPGGTEAFF
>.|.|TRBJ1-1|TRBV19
TGTGCCAGTAGTATAGGTTGGAGCACTGAAGCTTTCTTT
CASSIGWSTEAFF
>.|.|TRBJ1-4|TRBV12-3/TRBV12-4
TGTGCCAGCAGTGCCAGGGTGGGAGAAAAACTGTTTTTT
CASSARVGEKLFF
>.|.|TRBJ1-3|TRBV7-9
TGTGCCAGCAGCTTAGAAGACACTGGAAACACCATATATTTT
CASSLEDTGNTIYF
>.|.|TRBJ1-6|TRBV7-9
TGTGCCAGCAGCCGAGCCGGGGAGAGGAATTCACCCCTCCACTTT
CASSRAGERNSPLHF
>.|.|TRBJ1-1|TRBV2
TGTGCCAGCAGTAGGCGGAGGACTGAAGCTTTCTTT
CASSRRRTEAFF
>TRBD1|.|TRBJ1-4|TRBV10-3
TGTGCCATCAGTGACATACTGACAGGGGGCGGGAATGAAAAACTGTTTTTT
CAISDILTGGGNEKLFF
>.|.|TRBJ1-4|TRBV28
TGTGCCAGCAGCTTAAGGCGCAGAGGGTTCTTTAATGAAAAACTGTTTTTT
CASSLRRRGFFNEKLFF
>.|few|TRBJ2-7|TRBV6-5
TGTGCCAGCAGACGAGGCCGGGACACTGCCTACGAGCAGTACTTC
CASRRGRDTAYEQYF
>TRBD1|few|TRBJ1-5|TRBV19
TGTGCCAGCCGACAAGCCGGACAGGGCGAATATAGCAATCAGCCCCAGCATTTT
CASRQAGQGEYSNQPQHF
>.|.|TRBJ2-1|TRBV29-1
TGCAGCGTTGAAGTCGGTAATGAGCAGTTCTTC
CSVEVGNEQFF
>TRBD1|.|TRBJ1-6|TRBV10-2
TGCGCCAGCAGTGAGTCGAGAGGGGGCGCGTTGGATAATTCACCCCTCCACTTT
CASSESRGGALDNSPLHF
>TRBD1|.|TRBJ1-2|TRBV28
TGTGCCAGCAGTAAGGGACAGACCGGAAACTATGGCTACACCTTC
CASSKGQTGNYGYTF
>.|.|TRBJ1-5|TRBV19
TGTGCCAGTAGTAGACAGACATATAGCAATCAGCCCCAGCATTTT
CASSRQTYSNQPQHF
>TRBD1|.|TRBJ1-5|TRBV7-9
TGTGCCAGTTTTATATGGGACAGGGGGTTCCCCTATAGCAATCAGCCCCAGCATTTT
CASFIWDRGFPYSNQPQHF
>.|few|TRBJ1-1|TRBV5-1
TGCGCCAGCAGCAAGAAGGGGGACACTGAAGCTTTCTTT
CASSKKGDTEAFF
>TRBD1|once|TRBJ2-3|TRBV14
TGTGCCAGCAGCCACACAGGGGATAGTTGGGATACGCAGTATTTT
CASSHTGDSWDTQYF
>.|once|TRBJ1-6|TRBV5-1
TGCGCCAGCAGCTTTGGGGCCCAGGGTTCACCCCTCCACTTT
CASSFGAQGSPLHF
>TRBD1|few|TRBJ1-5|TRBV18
TGTGCCAGCTCGCCACAGGGGAAGGGGAACAATCAGCCCCAGCATTTT
CASSPQGKGNNQPQHF
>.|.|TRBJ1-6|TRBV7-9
TGTGCCAGCAGCCCGATCCAGTCACCCCTCCACTTT
CASSPIQSPLHF
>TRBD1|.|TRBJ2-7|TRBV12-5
TGTGCTAGTGGACGAGGACAGGGAAGCGAGCAGTACTTC
CASGRGQGSEQYF
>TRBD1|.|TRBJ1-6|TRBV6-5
TGTGCCAGCAGTCGGGGACAGGGGGCGTCACCCCTCCACTTT
CASSRGQGASPLHF
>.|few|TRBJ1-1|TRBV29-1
TGCAGCGTTGATGTTGGAGGCCGGGCTTTCTTT
CSVDVGGRAFF
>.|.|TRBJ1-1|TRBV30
TGTGCCTGGAGTATGCGGGGCACTGAAGCTTTCTTT
CAWSMRGTEAFF
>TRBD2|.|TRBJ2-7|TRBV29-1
TGCAGCGTCAGCCGGGGGGGCGAGCAGTACTTC
CSVSRGGEQYF